The present T cell receptor beta chain was sequenced within a study of shared clonotypes between healthy human individuals. Genomic DNA came from tens of millions of PBMCs in unsorted samples. The table came from immunoSEQ multiplex PCR; TCRdb's copy has only in-frame clones and leaves some out. Of about half a million clones in the sample, approximately 77% were seen once. This clone has ten or more counts. The CDR3 is made up of 16 amino acids. The V end lost 5 bases, the J end lost 14 bases, and 30 bases lay between the germline ends. In germline, CDR1 is SEHNR, CDR2 FQNEAQ (reference sequence). The rearrangement uses TRBV7-9 and TRBJ1-2, with unresolved D. This TCR was sampled from a woman between 35 and 50 years old in good health. Some clones in this sample may be carry-over from other donors' samples. The sequenced sample was PBMCs. The CDR3 DNA follows: TGTGCCAGCAGCGAAATAGGAGCAGGAGACTTCGTCTTATTGACCTTC. Translated: CASSEIGAGDFVLLTF.